The 28 T cell receptor beta chains presented below share a single source sample, sequenced in a study of T cells expressing NK-cell markers (dated by TCRdb to the early 2020s). Receptors were amplified or captured by 5' RACE. The instrument given in TCRdb is Illumina HiSeq 2000. TCRdb reanalyzed the reads, keeping one entry per CDR3 protein sequence and omitting DNA. The table held for this sample gives more than 250,000 distinct CDR3 sequences. The ten most abundant clones make up approximately 0.39% of the sample. The sequenced material came from blood T cells: a sorted CD56 or NKG2C T cell subset, CD4+ or CD8+ T cells, or bulk PBMC T cells (not recorded which). These receptors were collected from a man younger than 35 in good health. Donor details come from another sample of the same person, matched by shared clones.

This chain joins TRBV7-9 and TRBJ1-6. The CDR3 has 14 residues. Germline V gene data show CDR1 as SEHNR and CDR2 as FQNEAQ (reference sequence). The chain's CDR3 is CASSSTRRDSPLHF.

The chain couples TRBV29-1 to TRBJ2-7; the TCRdb D gene call, TRBD2, has no DNA to confirm it. This CDR3 spans 14 amino acids. Germline V gives CDR1 SQVTM, CDR2 ANQGSEA. CDR3 loop: CSVERGLAGTEQYF.

The rearrangement joins TRBV18 to TRBJ1-2; TCRdb proposes TRBD1, but this gene call is untestable without DNA. The CDR3 covers 16 residues. Germline values: CDR1 KGHSH, CDR2 LQKENI. CDR3: CASSPPGQGSNYGYTF.

The J gene is TRBJ1-5, the V gene TRBV18; checking the TCRdb D call of TRBD1 is not possible without DNA. Germline assignment: CDR1 KGHSH and CDR2 LQKENI. The length of the CDR3 is 15 residues. The CDR3 here is CASSPETGVWQPQHF.

The chain couples TRBV6-5 to TRBJ1-1; TCRdb reports TRBD1, a call that lacks DNA to check it against. Germline V CDR1 and CDR2: MNHEY, SVGAGI. The CDR3 runs 12 residues. This chain's CDR3 is CASRRQGSPAFF.

V usage is TRBV6-5 and J usage is TRBJ1-1. This CDR3 is built from 13 residues. Germline V gene sequence: CDR1 MNHEY, CDR2 SVGAGI. The CDR3 spells CASSYNAGAEAFF.

The chain recombines TRBV6-1 with TRBJ2-1; no DNA is available, so the TRBD2 call from TCRdb remains unchecked. This CDR3 is 16 amino acids long. Germline CDR1 is MNHNS and CDR2 is SASEGT. The CDR3 loop is CASTPFNSGSYNEQFF.

The chain combines TRBV2 with TRBJ1-3. Germline lookup yields CDR1 SNHLY and CDR2 FYNNEI. The CDR3 extends over 13 amino acids. The chain's CDR3 is CASSAESGNTIYF. The variable domain in full, completed from reference TRBV2 and TRBJ1-3, reads EPEVTQTPSHQVTQMGQEVILRCVPISNHLYFYWYRQILGQKVEFLVSFYNNEISEKSEIFDDQFSVERPDGSNFTLKIRSTKLEDSAMYFCASSAESGNTIYFGEGSWLTVV.

The genes are TRBV12-3 or TRBV12-4 and TRBJ2-7; TCRdb reports TRBD2, a call that lacks DNA to check it against. This CDR3 contains 16 residues. The CDR3 spells CASSRPSTSGAYEQYF.

The V call is TRBV6-2 or TRBV6-3, the J call TRBJ2-1. This CDR3 spans 14 amino acids. Looked up from germline, CDR1 is MNHEY and CDR2 is SVGEGT. The CDR3 reads CATFSGVSYNEQFF.

J is TRBJ2-7 and V is TRBV20-1; TCRdb outputs TRBD2, but without DNA this stays unchecked. Germline CDR1 and CDR2: DFQATT and SNEGSKA (reference sequence). The CDR3 is 16 residues long. The chain's CDR3 is CSAMGTSGSGPYEQYF.

The gene calls are TRBV29-1 and TRBJ1-2; no DNA is available, so the TRBD1 call from TCRdb remains unchecked. The CDR3 has 14 residues. Germline values: CDR1 SQVTM, CDR2 ANQGSEA. CDR3 sequence reads: CSAGGAGGGNGYTF.

The gene calls are TRBV5-1 and TRBJ1-1. Germline-derived CDR1 and CDR2 are SGHRS and YFSETQ. The CDR3 length is 13 residues. The CDR3 is CASSFAEPTEAFF.

The gene calls are TRBV5-4 and TRBJ1-6. This CDR3 is built from 14 residues. Germline V gene lookup returns CDR1 SGHNT and CDR2 YYREEE (reference sequence). CDR3 loop: CASSFRQPNSPLHF. Combining the CDR3 with reference TRBV5-4 and TRBJ1-6 gives the whole variable domain ETGVTQSPTHLIKTRGQQVTLRCSSQSGHNTVSWYQQALGQGPQFIFQYYREEENGRGNFPPRFSGLQFPNYSSELNVNALELDDSALYLCASSFRQPNSPLHFGNGTRLTVT.

This rearrangement joins TRBV19 to TRBJ2-7. This CDR3 region has 11 residues. CDR1 and CDR2 (germline): LNHDA, SQIVND (reference sequence). The CDR3: CASSNSYEQYF.

V and J are TRBV20-1 and TRBJ2-5; checking the TCRdb D call of TRBD1 is not possible without DNA. The CDR3 contains 13 residues. Germline V lookup: CDR1 DFQATT, CDR2 SNEGSKA (reference sequence). The CDR3 protein is CSALDRGEETQYF.

This chain links TRBV29-1 with TRBJ2-2; the D call from TCRdb, TRBD1, cannot be confirmed without DNA. The CDR3 is 17 residues long. Germline lookup yields CDR1 SQVTM and CDR2 ANQGSEA. The CDR3 spells CSVEKPGQQSISGELFF.

V gene TRBV15 combines with J gene TRBJ2-1; TCRdb calls TRBD2, which cannot be checked without DNA. Germline V gene data show CDR1 as LNHNV and CDR2 as YYDKDF (reference sequence). This CDR3 comprises 17 residues. The CDR3 region is CATSRDSGGRTDNEQFF.

The chain carries TRBV18 and TRBJ2-1; the D gene TCRdb calls, TRBD1, cannot be checked with no DNA. Germline V gives CDR1 KGHSH, CDR2 LQKENI. The CDR3 is made up of 20 amino acids. CDR3 amino acids: CASSPGAGQVSKSSYNEQFF. The entire variable domain, with the rest obtained from reference TRBV18 and TRBJ2-1, is as follows: NAGVMQNPRHLVRRRGQEARLRCSPMKGHSHVYWYRQLPEEGLKFMVYLQKENIIDESGMPKERFSAEFPKEGPSILRIQQVVRGDSAAYFCASSPGAGQVSKSSYNEQFFGPGTRLTVL.

The rearrangement uses TRBV6-2 or TRBV6-3 and TRBJ2-7; without DNA, the TCRdb call of TRBD2 cannot be checked. From germline, CDR1 is MNHEY and CDR2 SVGEGT. The CDR3 length is 14 residues. CDR3 sequence reads: CASRRIGSEYEQYF.

J is TRBJ1-1 and V is TRBV29-1. CDR1 is SQVTM and CDR2 is ANQGSEA in the germline V gene. CDR3 length equals 14 residues. This CDR3 is CSVEAMIGNTEAFF.

This chain connects TRBV5-1 to TRBJ2-7; TCRdb outputs TRBD2, but without DNA this stays unchecked. This CDR3 is 15 amino acids long. CDR1 is SGHRS and CDR2 is YFSETQ in the germline V gene. CDR3 residues: CASSLSLAGPYEQYF.

This chain uses TRBV11-2 with TRBJ1-4. The CDR3 runs 15 residues. Germline CDR1 is SGHAT and CDR2 is FQNNGV. CDR3 amino acids: CASSLGGAIGEKLFF.

The rearrangement links TRBV5-1 to TRBJ2-3; the TRBD1 assignment by TCRdb is unverifiable without DNA. Germline V gene lookup returns CDR1 SGHRS and CDR2 YFSETQ. The CDR3 contains 15 residues. CDR3 residues: CSSSAEDRGPDTQYF.

The genes are TRBV6-2 or TRBV6-3 and TRBJ1-2. The CDR3 spans 14 residues. CDR1 and CDR2 from the germline V gene are MNHEY and SVGEGT. The CDR3 is CASRPPAYQAGYTF.

The J gene is TRBJ1-5, the V gene TRBV12-3 or TRBV12-4; TCRdb reports TRBD1, a call that lacks DNA to check it against. The CDR3 runs 13 residues. The CDR3: CASSRTTQPPQHF.

V is TRBV28 and J is TRBJ2-7; no DNA is available, so the TRBD2 call from TCRdb remains unchecked. From germline, CDR1 is MDHEN and CDR2 SYDVKM. The CDR3 runs to 16 residues. The CDR3 sequence is CASSLLGLAGYYEQYF.

The genes are TRBV27 and TRBJ2-2; the TRBD1 assignment by TCRdb is unverifiable without DNA. Germline V lookup: CDR1 MNHEY, CDR2 SMNVEV (reference sequence). This CDR3 region has 20 residues. This chain's CDR3 is CASSFSVDIIAGQGIGELFF.